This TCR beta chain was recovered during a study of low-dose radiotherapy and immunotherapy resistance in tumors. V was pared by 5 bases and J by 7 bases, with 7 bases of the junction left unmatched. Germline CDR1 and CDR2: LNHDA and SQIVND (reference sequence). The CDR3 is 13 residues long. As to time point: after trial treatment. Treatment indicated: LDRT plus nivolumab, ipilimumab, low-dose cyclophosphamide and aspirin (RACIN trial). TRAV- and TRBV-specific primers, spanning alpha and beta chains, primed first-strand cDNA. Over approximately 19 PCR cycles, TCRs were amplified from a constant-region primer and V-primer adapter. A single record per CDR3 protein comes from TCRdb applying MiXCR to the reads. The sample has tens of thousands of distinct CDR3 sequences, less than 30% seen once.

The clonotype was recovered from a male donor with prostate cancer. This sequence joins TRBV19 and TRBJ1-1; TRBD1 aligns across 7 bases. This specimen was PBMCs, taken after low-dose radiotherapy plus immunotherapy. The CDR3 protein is CASSSPGTDEAFF. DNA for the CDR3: TGTGCCAGTAGTTCCCCCGGGACAGATGAAGCTTTCTTT.